The source of this TCR beta chain is a study of T cells in Graves' hyperthyroidism and ophthalmopathy. The CDR3 contains 17 residues. The junction had 9 bases not matched to a gene; V was cut back by 0 bases and J by 0 bases. In germline, CDR1 is DFQATT, CDR2 SNEGSKA (reference sequence). For this clonotype: What it binds is not known.

RNA transcripts provided the source from which TCR beta CDR3 regions were amplified. Carried out on the TCR CDR3, a first-round RT-PCR used the HTBI primer set. TCRdb independently ran MiXCR on the multiplex PCR reads; one entry per CDR3 protein. The sample consists of around 300,000 distinct CDR3 sequences, approximately 21% of them appearing once. Whole-study findings and limits: The model's output predicted ophthalmopathy at a median of about 6.5 months prior to onset.

The source material was blood. The rearrangement joins TRBV20-1 to TRBJ2-7; 9 bases agree with TRBD2. This receptor was identified in a young man with Graves' ophthalmopathy. DNA of the CDR3: TGCAGTGCTAGAGATCCCTCCGGTAGCGGGAGCTCCTACGAGCAGTACTTC. Its translation is CSARDPSGSGSSYEQYF.